These 4 T cell receptor beta chains came from one sample sequenced in a study of shared T cell receptors in the human thymus (dated by TCRdb to the early 2020s). Library method: the immunoSEQ multiplex PCR assay. TCRdb took over this immuneACCESS table, retaining in-frame rearrangements with V and J assigned. Such tables are incomplete; in checked studies, under half of the missing clones stem from an unresolved V gene, and the remainder is unexplained. The sample table holds over 650,000 clones, of which around 87% were seen once. The top ten constitute roughly 0.0089% of the sample. These data also featured in a second study, about human thymus T cells.

Material: thymocytes. All receptors derive from a boy under two years old with a congenital heart defect. Donor details come from another sample of the same person, matched by shared clones.

This CDR3 reads CASSEEVAGVTDTQYF. CDR3 nucleotide sequence: TGTGCCAGCAGTGAAGAGGTAGCGGGGGTCACAGATACGCAGTATTTT. The chain combines TRBV2 with TRBJ2-3, with 9 bases that match TRBD2. Trimming cost V 1 base and J 2 bases; bases outside gene matches: 4. This CDR3 is 16 amino acids long. Germline V gene data show CDR1 as SNHLY and CDR2 as FYNNEI.

This chain uses TRBV4-1 with TRBJ2-7, with TRBD1 matching over 7 bases. The V gene's germline CDR1 is MGHRA and CDR2 YSYEKL. Trimming cost V 4 bases and J 2 bases; bases outside gene matches: 5. The CDR3 is made up of 14 amino acids. This chain's CDR3 is CASSPSTGAYEQYF. The CDR3 nucleotides read TGCGCCAGCAGCCCATCTACAGGGGCCTACGAGCAGTACTTC.

The chain uses TRBV4-3 and TRBJ2-5, with D unclear. The germline V gene encodes CDR1 LGHNA and CDR2 YSLEER. V was cut by 0 bases and J by 1 base, with 9 bases left in between. The CDR3 runs to 15 residues. CDR3 DNA: TGCGCCAGCAGCCAAGATCCCGTCCCCCAAGAGACCCAGTACTTC. It yields the protein CASSQDPVPQETQYF.

The CDR3 DNA follows: TGCGCCAGCTTGGGGGCTGGCTATGGCTACACCTTC. Translation gives CASLGAGYGYTF. The V and J genes are TRBV10-2 and TRBJ1-2; maybe TRBD1 (6 bases). The V gene's germline CDR1 is WSHSY and CDR2 SAAADI. V was shortened by 8 bases and J by 4 bases, with 11 bases between the two germline ends. This CDR3 comprises 12 residues.